This is a list of T cell receptor beta chains from one sample in a study of T cells expressing NK-cell markers. TCRdb processed the 5' RACE reads again and assigns one entry to each CDR3 protein, with no DNA. The sample is made up of a few hundred thousand distinct CDR3 sequences, and the top ten hold approximately 1.4% of it. The sequencing sample was made of blood T cells: a sorted CD56 or NKG2C T cell subset, CD4+ or CD8+ T cells, or bulk PBMC T cells (not recorded which). These receptors were taken from a woman in her forties or fifties in good health. Each CDR3 is given with its conserved first and last residue. Each record gives: J gene, V gene, CDR3 length, CDR3 protein.

TRBJ2-7 | TRBV7-6 | 16 | CASSPPGLANFYEQYF
TRBJ2-3 | TRBV20-1 | 14 | CSAHSGRGPDTQYF
TRBJ2-1 | TRBV12-3/TRBV12-4 | 16 | CASSLRGPHPRNEQFF
TRBJ1-1 | TRBV14 | 16 | CASSHQDRVGNTEAFF
TRBJ2-7 | TRBV3-1 | 15 | CASSQEGSPSYEEYF
TRBJ2-2 | TRBV24-1 | 12 | CATRGERGELFF
TRBJ2-5 | TRBV12-3/TRBV12-4 | 13 | CASSLGGTETQYF
TRBJ2-1 | TRBV24-1 | 16 | CATSDPLAGGVNEQFF
TRBJ2-5 | TRBV10-3 | 15 | CAISESRALVETQYF
TRBJ1-2 | TRBV3-1 | 11 | CASRQAGGYTF
TRBJ2-1 | TRBV5-1 | 13 | CASSLGAGQRQFF
TRBJ1-2 | TRBV5-6 | 14 | CASSVAGVGYGYTF
TRBJ2-2 | TRBV24-1 | 13 | CATSVGFPGELFF
TRBJ2-5 | TRBV24-1 | 14 | CATSERGNQETQYF
TRBJ2-1 | TRBV19 | 13 | CASADRGRNEQFF
TRBJ2-7 | TRBV12-3/TRBV12-4 | 13 | CASSPDGSYEQYF
TRBJ1-5 | TRBV6-2/TRBV6-3 | 17 | CASSYSPLSRGRQPQHF
TRBJ1-6 | TRBV6-5 | 14 | CASSPNTNNSPLHF
TRBJ1-5 | TRBV7-9 | 15 | CASSFEGGSNQPQHF
TRBJ1-1 | TRBV12-3/TRBV12-4 | 14 | CASSLDRVISEAFF
TRBJ2-7 | TRBV20-1 | 14 | CSASFTDRGYEQYF
TRBJ2-3 | TRBV20-1 | 14 | CSSGRDARPDTQYF
TRBJ2-5 | TRBV11-2 | 15 | CASSALAGSVETQYF
TRBJ2-7 | TRBV6-1 | 13 | CASSENRASEQYF
TRBJ2-2 | TRBV24-1 | 15 | CATSDPRGRAGELFF
TRBJ2-1 | TRBV7-6 | 17 | CASSSSSGRAVGHEQFF
TRBJ2-3 | TRBV18 | 16 | CASSPLGQSLTDTQYF
TRBJ2-5 | TRBV10-1 | 12 | CASISVGETQYF
TRBJ2-1 | TRBV25-1 | 20 | CASSGVRLAGGIIFSNEQFF
TRBJ2-1 | TRBV12-3/TRBV12-4 | 16 | CASSLPLGLGHNEQFF